These T cell receptor beta chains were read from a single sample in a study of shared clonotypes between healthy human individuals. Assay: immunoSEQ multiplex PCR; the TCRdb copy retains only in-frame clones and omits some. In the table there are about 2.3 million clones, around 93% of which are singletons. The sample consisted of naive CD4+ T cells from PBMCs. The source is a man aged 18 to 30 in good health. Some clones in this sample may be carry-over from other donors' samples. CDR3s include the opening cysteine and the closing phenylalanine or tryptophan. The D gene is left open where the match is weak. For some rows the clone size is stated as once, few or many, or as a class when expanded; others skip it.

v_gene,j_gene,d_gene,abundance,CDR3nt,CDR3aa
TRBV5-4,TRBJ2-2,NA,NA,TGTGCCAGCAGCTTGGGGCCCTCGGCAGGGATGACCGGGGAGCTGTTTTTT,CASSLGPSAGMTGELFF
TRBV11-2,TRBJ2-3,NA,NA,TGTGCCAGCAGCTCGAGGGGGTTGAGCACAGATACGCAGTATTTT,CASSSRGLSTDTQYF
TRBV9,TRBJ2-1,NA,NA,TGTGCCAGCAGCGTAGAAGGGGGTTCCTACAATGAGCAGTTCTTC,CASSVEGGSYNEQFF
TRBV28,TRBJ1-4,NA,NA,TGTGCCAGCAGTTCCGCCTTATATGAAAAACTGTTTTTT,CASSSALYEKLFF
TRBV5-1,TRBJ2-1,NA,NA,TGCGCCAGCAGCATAGGGACCACCACGTCCTACAATGAGCAGTTCTTC,CASSIGTTTSYNEQFF
TRBV5-4,TRBJ2-5,TRBD2,NA,TGTGCCAGCAGCGATGTTGGGGCTAGCGGGAGTAAAGAGACCCAGTACTTC,CASSDVGASGSKETQYF
TRBV10-3,TRBJ1-4,NA,once,TGTGCCATCAGTGACCGACTCAATGAAAAACTGTTTTTT,CAISDRLNEKLFF
TRBV7-3,TRBJ2-1,TRBD1,NA,TGTGCCAGCAGCTTTACAGGGGGCCCCTACAATGAGCAGTTCTTC,CASSFTGGPYNEQFF
TRBV5-1,TRBJ2-7,NA,NA,TGCGCCAGCAGCTTGGGCCACGAGCAGTACTTC,CASSLGHEQYF
TRBV7-9,TRBJ2-1,NA,NA,TGTGCCAGCAGCCTTTCTAGGCGAAACAATGAGCAGTTCTTC,CASSLSRRNNEQFF
TRBV11-2,TRBJ2-5,NA,NA,TGTGCCAGCAGCTTAGTAGCGAGGGTCCATGGGACCCAGTACTTC,CASSLVARVHGTQYF
TRBV10-1,TRBJ2-7,TRBD2,NA,TGCGCCAGCAGTGCCCTAGCGGGAATAGTAGCCGAGCAGTACTTC,CASSALAGIVAEQYF
TRBV9,TRBJ2-1,NA,once,TGTGCCAGCAGCGTAGCGAATAGCGTAAACTCCTACAATGAGCAGTTCTTC,CASSVANSVNSYNEQFF
TRBV28,TRBJ2-7,NA,NA,TGTGCCAGCCACGAACAGGGGAGGGTCTACGAGCAGTACTTC,CASHEQGRVYEQYF
TRBV28,TRBJ2-2,NA,NA,TGTGCCAGCAGCTGGACAGGGATCTACCCCGAGACTAGCGGCATCTCGAACACCGGGGAGCTGTTTTTT,CASSWTGIYPETSGISNTGELFF
TRBV7-6,TRBJ2-2,TRBD2,NA,TGTGCCAGCAGCGGTAAGGGACTAGCGGGAACCCGGGAGCTGTTTTTT,CASSGKGLAGTRELFF
TRBV6-5,TRBJ2-7,TRBD1,NA,TGTGCCAGCAGTAAAGGGACAGTCGGTTCCTACGAGCAGTACTTC,CASSKGTVGSYEQYF
TRBV6-6,TRBJ2-7,NA,NA,TGTGCCAGCAGTTACAAGGGTATCTACGAGCAGTACTTC,CASSYKGIYEQYF
TRBV5-1,TRBJ2-1,NA,NA,TGCGCCAGCAGCCCAGCTGATTGGGCCTACAATGAGCAGTTCTTC,CASSPADWAYNEQFF
TRBV30,TRBJ1-1,NA,few,TGTGCCTGGAGTGTTACCCAGGGGATCACTGAAGCTTTCTTT,CAWSVTQGITEAFF
TRBV5-8,TRBJ2-5,TRBD2,NA,TGTGCCAGCAGCTTGGCCGGGACTAGCGGGAGTTTAAAGACCCAGTACTTC,CASSLAGTSGSLKTQYF
TRBV7-3,TRBJ2-3,NA,NA,TGTGCCAGCAGCTTAACCGGGCAATTCACAGATACGCAGTATTTT,CASSLTGQFTDTQYF